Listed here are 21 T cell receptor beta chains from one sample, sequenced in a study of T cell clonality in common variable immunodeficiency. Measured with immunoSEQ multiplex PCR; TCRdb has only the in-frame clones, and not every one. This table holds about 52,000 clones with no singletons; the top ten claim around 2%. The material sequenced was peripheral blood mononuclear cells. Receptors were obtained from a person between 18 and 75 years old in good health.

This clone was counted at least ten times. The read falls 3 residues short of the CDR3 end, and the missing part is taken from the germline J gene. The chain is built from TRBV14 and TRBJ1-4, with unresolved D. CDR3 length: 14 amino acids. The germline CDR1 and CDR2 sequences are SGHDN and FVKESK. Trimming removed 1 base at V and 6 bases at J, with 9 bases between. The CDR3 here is CASSQVGGYEKLFF. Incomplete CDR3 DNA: TGTGCCAGCAGCCAAGTTGGCGGATATGAAAAA.

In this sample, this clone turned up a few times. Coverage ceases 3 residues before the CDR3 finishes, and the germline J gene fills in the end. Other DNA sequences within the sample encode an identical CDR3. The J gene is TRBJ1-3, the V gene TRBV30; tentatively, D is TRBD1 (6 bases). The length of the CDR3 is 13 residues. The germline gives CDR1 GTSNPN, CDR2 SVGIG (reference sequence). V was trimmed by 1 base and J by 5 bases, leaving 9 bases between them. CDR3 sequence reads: CAWSAGGRNTIYF. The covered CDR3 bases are TGTGCCTGGAGTGCGGGGGGGCGAAACACC.

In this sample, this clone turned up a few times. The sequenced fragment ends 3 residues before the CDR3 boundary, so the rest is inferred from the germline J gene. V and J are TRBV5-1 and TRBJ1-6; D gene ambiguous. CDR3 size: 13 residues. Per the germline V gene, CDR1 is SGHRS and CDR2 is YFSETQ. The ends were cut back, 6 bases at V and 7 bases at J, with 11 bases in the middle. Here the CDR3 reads CASTSRRNSPLHF. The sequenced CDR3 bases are TGCGCCAGCACTTCGCGAAGAAATTCACCC.

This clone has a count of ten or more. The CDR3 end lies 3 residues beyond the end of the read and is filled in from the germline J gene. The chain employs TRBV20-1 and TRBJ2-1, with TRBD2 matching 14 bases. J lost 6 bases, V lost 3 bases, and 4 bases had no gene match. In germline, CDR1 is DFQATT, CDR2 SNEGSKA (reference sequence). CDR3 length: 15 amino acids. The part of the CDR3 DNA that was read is TGCAGTGCTAGCGCCGGGACTAGCGGGAGCAATGAG. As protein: CSASAGTSGSNE. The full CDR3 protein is CSASAGTSGSNEQFF.

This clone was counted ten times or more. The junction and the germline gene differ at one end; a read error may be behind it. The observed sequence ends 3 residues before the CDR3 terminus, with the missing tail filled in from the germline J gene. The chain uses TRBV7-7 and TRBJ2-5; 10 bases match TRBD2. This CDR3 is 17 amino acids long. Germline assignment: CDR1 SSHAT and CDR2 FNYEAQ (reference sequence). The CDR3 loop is CASSPNSPLAGEETQYF. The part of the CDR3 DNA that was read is TGTGCTAGCAGTCCTAATTCCCCCCTAGCGGGAGAAGAGACC.

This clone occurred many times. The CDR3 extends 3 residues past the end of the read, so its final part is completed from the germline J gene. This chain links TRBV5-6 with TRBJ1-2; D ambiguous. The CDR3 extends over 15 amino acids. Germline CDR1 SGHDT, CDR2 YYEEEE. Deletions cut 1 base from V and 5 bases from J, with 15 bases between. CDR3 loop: CASSLRGSAPYGYTF. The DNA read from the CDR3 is TGTGCCAGCAGCTTGAGAGGGTCAGCTCCATATGGC.

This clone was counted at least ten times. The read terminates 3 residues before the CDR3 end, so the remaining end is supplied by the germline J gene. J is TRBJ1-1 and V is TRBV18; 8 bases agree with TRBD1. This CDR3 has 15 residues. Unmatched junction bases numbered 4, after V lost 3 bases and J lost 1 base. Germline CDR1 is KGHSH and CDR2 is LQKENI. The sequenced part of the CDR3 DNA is TGTGCCAGCTCACCCGGGACAGGCGCGAACACTGAA. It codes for CASSPGTGANTE. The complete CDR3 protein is CASSPGTGANTEAFF.

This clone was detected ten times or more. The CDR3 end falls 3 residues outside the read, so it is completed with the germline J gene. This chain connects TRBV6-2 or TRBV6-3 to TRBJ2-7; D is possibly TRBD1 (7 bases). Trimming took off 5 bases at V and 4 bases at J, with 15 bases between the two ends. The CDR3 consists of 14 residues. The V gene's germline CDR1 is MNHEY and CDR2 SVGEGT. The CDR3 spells CASSRRGPGYEQYF. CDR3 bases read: TGTGCCAGCAGTCGGAGGGGGCCAGGATACGAG.

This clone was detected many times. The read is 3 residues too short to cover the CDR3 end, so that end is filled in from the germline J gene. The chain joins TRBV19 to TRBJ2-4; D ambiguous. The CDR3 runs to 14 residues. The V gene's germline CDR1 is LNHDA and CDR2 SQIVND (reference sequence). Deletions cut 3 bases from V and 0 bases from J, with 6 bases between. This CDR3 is CASSMSLAKNIQYF. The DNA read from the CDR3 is TGTGCCAGTAGTATGTCCCTAGCCAAAAACATT.

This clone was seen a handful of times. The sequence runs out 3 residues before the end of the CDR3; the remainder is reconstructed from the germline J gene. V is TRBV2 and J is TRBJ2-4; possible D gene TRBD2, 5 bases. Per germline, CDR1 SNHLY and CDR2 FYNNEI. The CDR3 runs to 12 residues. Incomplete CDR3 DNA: TGTGCCAGCAGTCGAGGGTTTTATGGT. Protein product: CASSRGFYG. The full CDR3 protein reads CASSRGFYGQYF.

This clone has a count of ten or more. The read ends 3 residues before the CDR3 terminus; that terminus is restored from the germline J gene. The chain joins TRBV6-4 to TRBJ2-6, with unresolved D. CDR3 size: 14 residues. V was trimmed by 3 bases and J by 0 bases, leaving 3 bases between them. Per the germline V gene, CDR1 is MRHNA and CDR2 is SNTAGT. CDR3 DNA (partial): TGTGCCAGCAGTGAAGGCTCTGGGGCCAACGTC. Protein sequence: CASSEGSGANV. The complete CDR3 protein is CASSEGSGANVLTF.

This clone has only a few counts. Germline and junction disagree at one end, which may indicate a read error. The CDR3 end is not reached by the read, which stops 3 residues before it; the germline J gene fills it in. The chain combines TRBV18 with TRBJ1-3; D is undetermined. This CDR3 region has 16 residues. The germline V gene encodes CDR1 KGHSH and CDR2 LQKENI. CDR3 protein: CASSPREDFSGNPIYF. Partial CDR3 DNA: TGTGCCAGCTCACCGAGGGAGGACTTTTCTGGAAACCCC.

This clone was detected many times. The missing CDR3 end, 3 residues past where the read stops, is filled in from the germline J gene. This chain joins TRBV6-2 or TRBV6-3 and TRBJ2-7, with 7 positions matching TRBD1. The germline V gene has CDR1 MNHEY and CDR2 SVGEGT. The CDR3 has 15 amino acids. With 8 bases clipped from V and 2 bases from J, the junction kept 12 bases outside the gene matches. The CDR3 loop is CASASEWDRAYEQYF. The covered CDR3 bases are TGTGCCAGCGCCTCGGAGTGGGACAGAGCCTACGAG.

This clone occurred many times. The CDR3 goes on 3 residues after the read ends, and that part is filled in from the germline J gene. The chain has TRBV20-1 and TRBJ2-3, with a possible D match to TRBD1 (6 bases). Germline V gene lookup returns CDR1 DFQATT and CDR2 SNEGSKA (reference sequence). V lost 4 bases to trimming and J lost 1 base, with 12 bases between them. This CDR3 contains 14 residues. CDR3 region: CSATRQVRTDTQYF. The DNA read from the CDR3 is TGCAGTGCTACGAGACAGGTCCGCACAGATACG.

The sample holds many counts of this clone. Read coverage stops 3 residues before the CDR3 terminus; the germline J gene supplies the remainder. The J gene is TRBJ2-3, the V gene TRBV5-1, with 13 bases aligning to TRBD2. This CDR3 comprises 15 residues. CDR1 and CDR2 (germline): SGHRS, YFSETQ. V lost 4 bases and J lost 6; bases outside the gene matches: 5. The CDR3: CASSRELAGGDTQYF. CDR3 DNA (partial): TGCGCCAGCAGCCGGGAACTAGCGGGGGGGGATACG.

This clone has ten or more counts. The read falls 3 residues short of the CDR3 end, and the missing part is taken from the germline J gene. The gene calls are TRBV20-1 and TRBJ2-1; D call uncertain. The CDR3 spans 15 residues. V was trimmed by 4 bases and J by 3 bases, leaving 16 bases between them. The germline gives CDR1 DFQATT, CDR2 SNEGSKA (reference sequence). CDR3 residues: CSATPSSSRYNEQFF. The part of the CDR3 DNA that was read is TGCAGTGCTACCCCCTCGTCCTCCCGCTACAATGAG.

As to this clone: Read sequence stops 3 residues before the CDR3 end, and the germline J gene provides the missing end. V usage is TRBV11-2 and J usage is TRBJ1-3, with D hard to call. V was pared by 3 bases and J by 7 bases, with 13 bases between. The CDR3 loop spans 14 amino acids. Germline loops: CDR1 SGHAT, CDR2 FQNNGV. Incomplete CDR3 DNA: TGTGCCAGCAGCTTCTCGACCCTCGGGAACACC. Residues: CASSFSTLGNT. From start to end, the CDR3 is CASSFSTLGNTIYF.

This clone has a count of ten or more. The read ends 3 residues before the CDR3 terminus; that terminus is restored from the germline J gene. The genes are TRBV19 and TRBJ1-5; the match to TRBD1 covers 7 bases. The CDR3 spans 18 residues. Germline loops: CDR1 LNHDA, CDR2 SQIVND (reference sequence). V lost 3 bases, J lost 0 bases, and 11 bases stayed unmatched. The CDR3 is CASSINLGDRYSNQPQHF. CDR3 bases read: TGTGCCAGTAGTATTAATCTTGGGGACAGATATAGCAATCAGCCC.

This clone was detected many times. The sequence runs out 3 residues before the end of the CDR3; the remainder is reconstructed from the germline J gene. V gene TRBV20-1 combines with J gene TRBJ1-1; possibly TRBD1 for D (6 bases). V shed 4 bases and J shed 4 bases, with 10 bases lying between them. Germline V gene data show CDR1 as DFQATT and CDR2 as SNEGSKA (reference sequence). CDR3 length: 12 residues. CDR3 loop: CSATKGGTEAFF. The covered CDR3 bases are TGCAGTGCTACAAAAGGGGGCACTGAA.

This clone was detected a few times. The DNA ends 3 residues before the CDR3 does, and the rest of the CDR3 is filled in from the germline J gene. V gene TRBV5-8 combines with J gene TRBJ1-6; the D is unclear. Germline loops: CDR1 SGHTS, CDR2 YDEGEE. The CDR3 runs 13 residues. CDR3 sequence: CASSLDGGLALHF. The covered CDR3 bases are TGTGCCAGCAGCTTGGACGGAGGGCTGGCC.

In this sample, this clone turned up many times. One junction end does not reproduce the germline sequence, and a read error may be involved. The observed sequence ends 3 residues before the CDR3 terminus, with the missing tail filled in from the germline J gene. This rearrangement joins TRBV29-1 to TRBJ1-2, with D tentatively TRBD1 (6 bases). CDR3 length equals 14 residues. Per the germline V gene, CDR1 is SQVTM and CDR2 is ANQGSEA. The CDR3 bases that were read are TGCAGCATTGAAGCCAACACAGGGACCTATGGC. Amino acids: CSIEANTGTYG. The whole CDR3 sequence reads CSIEANTGTYGYTF.